This is a list of T cell receptor beta chains from one sample in a study of PD-L1 blockade in urothelial cancer. Assay: immunoSEQ multiplex PCR; the TCRdb copy retains only in-frame clones and omits some. The table shows about 100,000 clones, with 90% to 95% occurring only once. This specimen was PBMCs, taken around atezolizumab (anti-PD-L1) treatment. Receptors were obtained from a woman over 75 with urothelial cancer. Each CDR3 is given with its conserved first and last residue. D genes are given only for firm matches. Size tells how often a clone was seen (once, few, many) or the class of an expanded clone, and some rows leave it out.

.,.,TRBV2,TRBJ2-2,TGTGCCAGCAGAACACAGCAAACCGGGGAGCTGTTTTTT,CASRTQQTGELFF
.,.,TRBV2,TRBJ2-2,TGTGCCACCAGAACAGGGTTTACCGGGGAGCTGTTTTTT,CATRTGFTGELFF
.,.,TRBV6-1,TRBJ2-3,TGTGCCAGCAGTGTTCTCTTTTCCGGAGATACGCAGTATTTT,CASSVLFSGDTQYF
TRBD1,.,TRBV28,TRBJ1-2,TGTGCCAGCATTAGTCCGGGACAGACAAGGGGCTACACCTTC,CASISPGQTRGYTF
.,.,TRBV11-3,TRBJ1-1,TGTGCCAGCAGCTTAGGGGAGGGTAGGGGAAACACTGAAGCTTTCTTT,CASSLGEGRGNTEAFF
TRBD2,once,TRBV5-1,TRBJ2-1,TGCGCCAGCAGCACGACTAGCGGGAGAAAGGTTGAGCAGTTCTTC,CASSTTSGRKVEQFF
.,.,TRBV29-1,TRBJ1-5,TGCAGCGTTGAATCCGGGACTTCCAATTATCAGCCCCAGCATTTT,CSVESGTSNYQPQHF
.,.,TRBV2,TRBJ2-7,TGTGCCAGCAGTGGCGGGGTGTTCCCCTACGAGCAGTACTTC,CASSGGVFPYEQYF
TRBD2,.,TRBV5-1,TRBJ2-3,TGCGCCAGCAGCTTGTCTCTAGCGGGAGGATCAGATACGCAGTATTTT,CASSLSLAGGSDTQYF
.,.,TRBV5-1,TRBJ2-3,TGCGCCAGCAGCCTGGATACGGTTGGCACAGATACGCAGTATTTT,CASSLDTVGTDTQYF
.,.,TRBV28,TRBJ1-3,TGTGCCAGCAGTTGGGCCGGAAGGGGAAACACCATATATTTT,CASSWAGRGNTIYF
.,.,TRBV7-9,TRBJ2-5,TGTGCCAGCAGCTTAGGAGGAAGAGGAGAGACCCAGTACTTC,CASSLGGRGETQYF
TRBD1,few,TRBV5-5,TRBJ1-2,TGTGCCAGCAGCCGGACAGGGGTTGGCTACACCTTC,CASSRTGVGYTF
TRBD1,.,TRBV10-3,TRBJ1-1,TGTGCCGGAGGGACAGGGAACACTGAAGCTTTCTTT,CAGGTGNTEAFF
.,.,TRBV9,TRBJ1-1,TGTGCCAGCAGCGTAGGGCACAGGGAAAAGACTGAAGCTTTCTTT,CASSVGHREKTEAFF
.,.,TRBV5-1,TRBJ1-1,TGCGCCAGCAGCTTGGCCTCAGGGGCTGCTTTCTTT,CASSLASGAAFF
TRBD1,.,TRBV7-6,TRBJ2-7,TGTGCCAGCAGCTTAGCCAGGGGGCTGGGCGAGCAGTACTTC,CASSLARGLGEQYF
TRBD1,.,TRBV25-1,TRBJ1-1,TGTGCCAGCAGTGCGGGACAGGGGTTACGAGCTTTCTTT,CASSAGQGLRAFF
TRBD1,.,TRBV6-1,TRBJ1-1,TGTGCCAGCATTCGACAGGGGACTGAAGCTTTCTTT,CASIRQGTEAFF
TRBD1,.,TRBV2,TRBJ1-2,TGTGCCAGCAGGGCCGGGACAGGGCCCGATTATGGCTACACCTTC,CASRAGTGPDYGYTF
.,.,TRBV5-4,TRBJ2-3,TGTGCCAGCAGCTCCCGGGACACTTATCGCACAGATACGCAGTATTTT,CASSSRDTYRTDTQYF
.,.,TRBV11-2,TRBJ2-1,TGTGCCAGCAGCTCCCGAGAGGGTGGGTACAATGAGCAGTTCTTC,CASSSREGGYNEQFF
TRBD2,.,TRBV19,TRBJ2-7,TGTGCCAGTAGTTCTAGCGGAGAGGGGGAGCAGTACTTC,CASSSSGEGEQYF
TRBD2,.,TRBV19,TRBJ2-1,TGTGCCAGTAGTCACCCAAGACTAGCGGGAGGGAGTGAGCAGTTCTTC,CASSHPRLAGGSEQFF
TRBD1,few,TRBV5-1,TRBJ1-2,TGCGCCAGCAGCTTGGTTGGGACAGGCCCCCCCTATGGCTACACCTTC,CASSLVGTGPPYGYTF
TRBD1,.,TRBV30,TRBJ1-1,TGTGCCTGGGACAGGGTGAACACTGAAGCTTTCTTT,CAWDRVNTEAFF
TRBD1,.,TRBV6-4,TRBJ1-2,TGTGCCAGCAGTGAAGGGCAGGGGGCTCGATCCACCTTC,CASSEGQGARSTF
.,.,TRBV7-3,TRBJ2-1,TGTGCCAGCAGCTTAACAGGCGGCAGGGACAATGAGCAGTTCTTC,CASSLTGGRDNEQFF
TRBD2,.,TRBV5-4,TRBJ2-3,TGTGCCAGCAGCTTCGGGGGGGCACTTACAGATACGCAGTATTTT,CASSFGGALTDTQYF
TRBD1,.,TRBV6-6,TRBJ1-1,TGTGCCAGCAGTTTTCGGACAGGGACTTGGGCTTTCTTT,CASSFRTGTWAFF
TRBD1,.,TRBV7-2,TRBJ2-1,TGTGCCAGCATCGACAGGGGCAGGGTAACTGAGCAGTTCTTC,CASIDRGRVTEQFF
TRBD1,.,TRBV5-1,TRBJ2-7,TGCGCCAGCAGCTTGGCCGGACAGGGGCTCGAGCAGTACTTC,CASSLAGQGLEQYF
.,few,TRBV9,TRBJ1-2,TGTGCCAGCAGCGTAGGGTGGGGCACCACTAACTATGGCTACACCTTC,CASSVGWGTTNYGYTF
TRBD1,.,TRBV14,TRBJ2-2,TGTGCCAGCAGCCAGAACTACAGGGGCACCGGGGAGCTGTTTTTT,CASSQNYRGTGELFF
TRBD2,.,TRBV7-3,TRBJ2-2,TGTGCCAGCAGCTTAAGCGGTCGGCTAGCGGGAGGGCCGGCCGGGGAGCTGTTTTTT,CASSLSGRLAGGPAGELFF
TRBD2,.,TRBV28,TRBJ2-1,TGTGCCAGCAGTCGTACTAGCGGGAGGGTTTCGGGTGAGCAGTTCTTC,CASSRTSGRVSGEQFF
.,.,TRBV5-4,TRBJ2-7,TGTGCCAGCAGCTCGGACAGCTACGAGCAGTACTTC,CASSSDSYEQYF
.,.,TRBV18,TRBJ2-5,TGTGCCAGCTCACCGACAGAAGAGACCCAGTACTTC,CASSPTEETQYF
TRBD1,.,TRBV10-3,TRBJ1-1,TGTGCCATCAGTGAGGCGACAGGGAGCACTGAAGCTTTCTTT,CAISEATGSTEAFF
.,.,TRBV27,TRBJ2-7,TGTGCCAGCAGTTTAAGGGTCAGGGGAAGCTACGAGCAGTACTTC,CASSLRVRGSYEQYF
.,.,TRBV21-1,TRBJ2-2,TGTGCCAGCAGCAAATCTGATAGCGGGACGGGCACCGGGGAGCTGTTTTTT,CASSKSDSGTGTGELFF
.,.,TRBV6-1,TRBJ2-2,TGTGCCAGCAGTGGAACCCTTAGCGCTGGGGGGACCGGGGAGCTGTTTTTT,CASSGTLSAGGTGELFF
.,few,TRBV29-1,TRBJ2-1,TGCAGCGTTCTGGACAGTCAGCTTTACAATGAGCAGTTCTTC,CSVLDSQLYNEQFF
TRBD2,.,TRBV5-1,TRBJ2-3,TGCGCCAGCAGCTCCCAACTAGCGGGACACACAGATACGCAGTATTTT,CASSSQLAGHTDTQYF
TRBD2,few,TRBV9,TRBJ2-1,TGTGCCAGCAGCGAGGGACTAGCCTCGTTTGAGCAGTTCTTC,CASSEGLASFEQFF
.,.,TRBV5-4,TRBJ1-2,TGTGCCAGCAGCTTTCCCGGACAGAACTATGGCTACACCTTC,CASSFPGQNYGYTF
TRBD1,.,TRBV30,TRBJ1-2,TGTGCCTGGAGGGACAGGGTAGGTGGCTACACCTTC,CAWRDRVGGYTF
.,.,TRBV15,TRBJ2-7,TGTGCCACCAGCAGACAGGGGCTATCCTACGAGCAGTACTTC,CATSRQGLSYEQYF
.,.,TRBV2,TRBJ2-3,TGTGCCAGCAGTGGTGGGAGGTTGGCAGATACGCAGTATTTT,CASSGGRLADTQYF
.,once,TRBV28,TRBJ1-1,TGTGCCAGCAGCCTCAGGGTAACTGAAGCTTTCTTT,CASSLRVTEAFF
.,.,TRBV2,TRBJ2-1,TGTGCCAGCAGACTTAGCGGTGCCCACGGTGAGCAGTTCTTC,CASRLSGAHGEQFF
.,.,TRBV15,TRBJ2-2,TGTGCCACCCGCCCCAGTCCCACCGGGGAGCTGTTTTTT,CATRPSPTGELFF
TRBD1,.,TRBV6-5,TRBJ1-2,TGTGCCAGCAGTACCCCGGGACAGGGCTATGGCTACACCTTC,CASSTPGQGYGYTF